One and the same sample provided the 7 T cell receptor beta chains below, sequenced in a study of Graves' ophthalmopathy and Graves' hyperthyroidism. TCR beta CDR3 amplification used RNA transcripts. HTBI primers served in a first-round RT-PCR, which a second-round multiplex PCR followed. Using its own MiXCR run on the multiplex PCR reads, TCRdb lists one record per CDR3 protein. Of over 500,000 distinct CDR3 sequences listed, 22% were seen once; the top ten hold approximately 6.9%. Material for sequencing was peripheral blood. The receptors were sampled from a woman between 18 and 29 years old with stable Graves' hyperthyroidism. Some clones in this sample may be carry-over from other donors' samples.

The chain is built from TRBV6-5 and TRBJ1-1, with D hard to call. Looked up from germline, CDR1 is MNHEY and CDR2 is SVGAGI. The CDR3 loop spans 15 amino acids. Trimming removed 3 bases at V and 1 base at J, with 12 bases between. This CDR3 is CASSYLPMGNTEAFF. The CDR3 coding sequence is TGTGCCAGCAGTTATCTACCTATGGGGAACACTGAAGCTTTCTTT.

The gene calls are TRBV29-1 and TRBJ2-2; D is undetermined. The V gene lost 4 bases and the J gene lost 7 bases, with 7 bases spanning the gap. This CDR3 is built from 11 residues. Germline V gene lookup returns CDR1 SQVTM and CDR2 ANQGSEA. CDR3 bases: TGCAGCGTTGGTGACATCGGGGAGCTGTTTTTT. It yields the protein CSVGDIGELFF.

The chain carries TRBV6-1 and TRBJ2-3; D is undetermined. V lost 3 bases, J lost 6 bases, and 4 bases lay in between. CDR1 is MNHNS and CDR2 is SASEGT in the germline V gene. This CDR3 contains 11 residues. In DNA, the CDR3 is TGTGCCAGCAGTGACAGGGATACGCAGTATTTT. Translating gives CASSDRDTQYF.

This rearrangement joins TRBV30 to TRBJ2-2; D gene uncertain. This CDR3 region has 11 residues. Germline CDR1 GTSNPN, CDR2 SVGIG (reference sequence). Trimming took off 2 bases at V and 6 bases at J, with 4 bases between the two ends. CDR3 DNA: TGTGCCTGGAGTTTACCCGGGGAGCTGTTTTTT. It is translated as CAWSLPGELFF.

This clonotype was seen at least ten times. The chain couples TRBV10-3 to TRBJ2-7; no reliable D call. V was trimmed by 0 bases and J by 2 bases, leaving 8 bases between them. This CDR3 contains 14 residues. The V gene's germline CDR1 is ENHRY and CDR2 SYGVKD. CDR3 amino acids: CAISESLSPYEQYF. The CDR3 region has the DNA TGTGCCATCAGTGAGTCTTTGAGCCCCTACGAGCAGTACTTC.

This clonotype was seen at least ten times. The genes are TRBV6-2 or TRBV6-3 and TRBJ2-7; unclear D gene. CDR1 MNHEY and CDR2 SVGEGT come from the germline V gene. Trimming cost V 6 bases and J 4 bases, with 22 bases left between them. The CDR3 spans 16 residues. CDR3 nucleotide sequence: TGTGCCAGCAGCCTCGGGTTGAGGCGGAGCTCATACGAGCAGTACTTC. Residues: CASSLGLRRSSYEQYF.

This clonotype came up many times. The rearrangement links TRBV6-5 to TRBJ2-7; 9 positions agree with TRBD2. Germline V lookup: CDR1 MNHEY, CDR2 SVGAGI. Unmatched junction bases numbered 9, after V lost 2 bases and J lost 4 bases. CDR3 length equals 16 residues. CDR3 loop: CASSYTRGTSSYEQYF. Here the CDR3 DNA reads TGTGCCAGCAGTTACACAAGAGGGACTAGCAGTTACGAGCAGTACTTC.